In this sample, the clone carrying this T cell receptor beta chain turned up a few times. What it binds is unknown. V lost 6 bases and J lost 4; bases outside the gene matches: 4. Germline CDR1 reads SGHTA; CDR2 reads FQGNSA. The CDR3 is made up of 14 amino acids. These data originate in a study of post-analysis software for immune sequencing data. Study-wide results and caveats: Compared with controls, patients had more of roughly 5 TRBV segments, including TRBV5-6, TRBV5-1 and TRBV20-1.

Unique molecular identifiers were carried by the TCR beta cDNA libraries. TCRdb ran MiXCR on the PCR reads and lists one entry per CDR3 protein. The sample yields about 620,000 distinct CDR3 sequences, roughly 40% seen once. The rearrangement uses TRBV7-2 and TRBJ2-7, with 12 bases aligning to TRBD1. The material sequenced was blood. The receptor was derived from a girl aged 10 to 17 with multiple sclerosis. The chain's CDR3 is CASSGDRGQYEQYF. In nucleotides, the CDR3 is TGTGCCAGCAGTGGGGACAGGGGGCAATACGAGCAGTACTTC.